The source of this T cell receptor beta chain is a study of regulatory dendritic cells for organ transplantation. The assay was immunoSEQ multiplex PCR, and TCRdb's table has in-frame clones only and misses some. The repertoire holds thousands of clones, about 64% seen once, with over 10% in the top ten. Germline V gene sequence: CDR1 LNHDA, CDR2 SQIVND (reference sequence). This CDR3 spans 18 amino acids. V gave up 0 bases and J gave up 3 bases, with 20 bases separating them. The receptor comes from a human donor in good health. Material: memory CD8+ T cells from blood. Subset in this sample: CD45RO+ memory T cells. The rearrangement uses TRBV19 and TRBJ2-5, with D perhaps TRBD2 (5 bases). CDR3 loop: CASSIDLMFSDSEETQYF. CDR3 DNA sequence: TGTGCCAGTAGTATAGATCTAATGTTTAGCGATAGTGAAGAGACCCAGTACTTC.